Listed here are 30 T cell receptor beta chains from one sample, sequenced in a study of cytomegalovirus exposure and HLA in healthy donors. PCR employed 60 Vbeta and 13 Jbeta primers. TCRdb keeps only in-frame clones here, not all; method: immunoSEQ multiplex PCR. The table records 150,000 to 200,000 clones, more than 75% of them present only once. The sequenced sample consisted of PBMCs. The source is a man between 18 and 29 years old in good health and CMV-seropositive.

In this sample, this clone turned up a few times. The chain joins TRBV5-1 to TRBJ2-1, with D perhaps matching TRBD1 (5 bases). The V end was cut by 0 bases, the J end by 0 bases, with 10 bases between. The CDR3 length is 16 residues. The germline V gene encodes CDR1 SGHRS and CDR2 YFSETQ. In DNA form, the CDR3 reads TGCGCCAGCAGCTTGGCCGGACACGGCTCCTACAATGAGCAGTTCTTC. Its protein is CASSLAGHGSYNEQFF.

This chain links TRBV11-3 with TRBJ1-2; D is unresolved. The CDR3 contains 12 residues. Per the germline V gene, CDR1 is SGHNT and CDR2 is YENEEA. V was shortened by 5 bases and J by 4 bases, with 8 bases between the two germline ends. CDR3 region: CASSKEAYGYTF. CDR3 nucleotides: TGTGCCAGCAGCAAGGAGGCCTATGGCTACACCTTC. Complete variable domain (other parts from reference TRBV11-3 and TRBJ1-2): EAGVVQSPRYKIIEKKQPVAFWCNPISGHNTLYWYLQNLGQGPELLIRYENEEAVDDSQLPKDRFSAERLKGVDSTLKIQPAELGDSAVYLCASSKEAYGYTFGSGTRLTVV.

This clone was picked up one time. The chain combines TRBV7-2 with TRBJ2-5; tentatively, D is TRBD2 (6 bases). The DNA end is more similar to TRBJ2-7, so the J call may be wrong. The germline V gene has CDR1 SGHTA and CDR2 FQGNSA. The CDR3 length is 16 residues. The CDR3 protein is CASSLVRAAGSHEQYF. The CDR3 DNA sequence: TGTGCCAGCAGCTTAGTACGGGCGGCGGGGTCCCACGAGCAGTACTTC.

The chain has TRBV12-5 and TRBJ1-5; 11 positions match TRBD1. Trimming took 5 bases from V and 6 from J; bases not matched to a gene: 9. The CDR3 spans 16 residues. Germline V lookup: CDR1 LGHNT, CDR2 FRNRAP. CDR3: CASGTLGQGVGQPQHF. The CDR3 DNA reads as TGTGCTAGTGGTACCCTGGGACAGGGGGTAGGTCAGCCCCAGCATTTT.

The rearrangement links TRBV4-1 to TRBJ1-2; D unclear. Germline V lookup: CDR1 MGHRA, CDR2 YSYEKL. The CDR3 consists of 13 residues. V was pared by 6 bases and J by 4 bases, with 12 bases between. CDR3 residues: CASSLRNAYGYTF. CDR3 in DNA: TGCGCCAGCAGTCTAAGAAACGCCTATGGCTACACCTTC.

This chain connects TRBV7-9 to TRBJ1-3, with a tentative D call TRBD1 (6 bases). The CDR3 extends over 18 amino acids. Trimming cost V 2 bases and J 0 bases, with 17 bases left between them. The germline gives CDR1 SEHNR, CDR2 FQNEAQ (reference sequence). The CDR3 DNA reads as TGTGCCAGCAGCTTATTGGGGCCAGGGGTCCGCTCTGGAAACACCATATATTTT. It is translated as CASSLLGPGVRSGNTIYF.

V and J are TRBV7-2 and TRBJ2-1; TRBD2 matches at 9 bases. Germline V gene data show CDR1 as SGHTA and CDR2 as FQGNSA. This CDR3 region has 16 residues. The V gene end was trimmed by 1 base and the J gene end by 0 bases; junction bases not matched to a gene: 1. The CDR3 nucleotides read TGTGCCAGCAGCTTAGGAGCGGGGGGCTCCTACAATGAGCAGTTCTTC. Its protein is CASSLGAGGSYNEQFF.

The rearrangement joins TRBV2 to TRBJ1-1, with a possible D match to TRBD1 (5 bases). The V end lost 5 bases, the J end lost 4 bases, and 11 bases lay between the germline ends. The CDR3 covers 13 residues. In germline, CDR1 is SNHLY, CDR2 FYNNEI. CDR3 coding DNA: TGTGCCAGCAGTTACAAGGGGTCCACTGAAGCTTTCTTT. Its translation is CASSYKGSTEAFF.

In its sample, this clone was seen once. The CDR3 spells CASGLVQGVLETQYF. CDR3 in DNA: TGTGCTAGTGGTTTGGTACAGGGGGTATTAGAGACCCAGTACTTC. This chain joins TRBV12-5 and TRBJ2-5, with 8 bases lining up with TRBD1. The V gene end was trimmed by 0 bases and the J gene end by 4 bases; junction bases not matched to a gene: 4. This CDR3 is built from 15 residues. Germline V gene lookup returns CDR1 LGHNT and CDR2 FRNRAP.

The J gene is TRBJ2-7, the V gene TRBV4-3; D gene ambiguous. V gave up 0 bases and J gave up 2 bases, with 5 bases separating them. This CDR3 is 13 amino acids long. The germline CDR1 and CDR2 sequences are LGHNA and YSLEER. The CDR3 is CASSQDAAYEQYF. CDR3 bases: TGCGCCAGCAGCCAAGATGCGGCCTACGAGCAGTACTTC.

The chain carries TRBV6-1 and TRBJ2-7, with D perhaps matching TRBD2 (6 bases). Germline V gene sequence: CDR1 MNHNS, CDR2 SASEGT. The germline V and J ends were trimmed by 1 base and 3 bases, with 10 bases remaining between them. This CDR3 has 14 residues. CDR3 protein: CASSEEGGNYEQYF. As DNA, the CDR3 is TGTGCCAGCAGTGAAGAGGGAGGAAACTACGAGCAGTACTTC.

The genes are TRBV14 and TRBJ2-3; TRBD2 matches at 8 bases. Germline CDR1 and CDR2: SGHDN and FVKESK. The CDR3 consists of 16 residues. The V gene end was trimmed by 0 bases and the J gene end by 1 base; junction bases not matched to a gene: 3. For the CDR3, the DNA is TGTGCCAGCAGCCAAGAATTCGGGGGGGGCACAGATACGCAGTATTTT. Its translation is CASSQEFGGGTDTQYF. Drawing the rest from reference TRBV14 and TRBJ2-3, the complete variable domain is EAGVTQFPSHSVIEKGQTVTLRCDPISGHDNLYWYRRVMGKEIKFLLHFVKESKQDESGMPNNRFLAERTGGTYSTLKVQPAELEDSGVYFCASSQEFGGGTDTQYFGPGTRLTVL.

In its sample, this clone was seen a few times. The same CDR3 also results from other DNA sequences found in this sample. The chain uses TRBV5-1 and TRBJ2-3; 15 bases align to TRBD2. CDR1 SGHRS and CDR2 YFSETQ come from the germline V gene. The CDR3 has 15 residues. With V trimmed by 4 bases and J by 12 bases, 9 bases remained unmatched. Here the CDR3 DNA reads TGCGCCAGCAGCGGGGGACTAGCGGGGGGCGGGTTACAGTATTTT. Residues: CASSGGLAGGGLQYF.

The chain joins TRBV15 to TRBJ1-1; D remains unclear. V dropped 3 bases and J dropped 5 bases, with 7 bases sitting between them. Per germline, CDR1 LNHNV and CDR2 YYDKDF (reference sequence). The CDR3 has 12 residues. CDR3 sequence (DNA): TGTGCCACCAGCAGGCCCGGGACTGAAGCTTTCTTT. This translates into CATSRPGTEAFF.

The chain uses TRBV4-2 and TRBJ1-2, with 10 bases identical to TRBD1. This CDR3 has 15 amino acids. J gave up 6 bases and V 0 bases, and 4 bases lay outside the gene matches. Germline loops: CDR1 LGHNA, CDR2 YNFKEQ. CDR3 in amino acids: CASSQDTTGGDGYTF. The DNA for the CDR3 is TGTGCCAGCAGCCAAGATACGACAGGGGGCGATGGCTACACCTTC.

The V and J genes are TRBV7-6 and TRBJ2-5, with TRBD2 identical over 7 bases. V was clipped by 0 bases and J by 5 bases; unmatched bases: 3. Germline V lookup: CDR1 SGHVS, CDR2 FNYEAQ. CDR3 size: 14 residues. CDR3 sequence (DNA): TGTGCCAGCAGCTTAGCAAGCGGGGCTGAGACCCAGTACTTC. Its translation: CASSLASGAETQYF.

J is TRBJ1-2 and V is TRBV19, with D uncertain. Germline lookup yields CDR1 LNHDA and CDR2 SQIVND (reference sequence). The CDR3 consists of 12 residues. The V and J ends lost 11 bases and 4 bases respectively, with 14 bases between them. The CDR3 sequence is CAGFRLGYGYTF. The CDR3 DNA is TGTGCCGGATTCAGGCTGGGCTATGGCTACACCTTC.

V and J are TRBV4-2 and TRBJ1-1; 7 bases line up with TRBD1. CDR1 and CDR2 from the germline V gene are LGHNA and YNFKEQ. J lost 8 bases, V lost 1 base, and 4 bases had no gene match. The CDR3 is 13 residues long. In DNA form, the CDR3 reads TGTGCCAGCAGCCAAGCGAGGGGGCTAGAAGCTTTCTTT. Its protein is CASSQARGLEAFF.

The rearrangement links TRBV21-1 to TRBJ2-7; TRBD2, as called in the table, went unchecked against the DNA. TRBV21-1 is reported as a pseudogene. CDR3 length equals 12 residues. CDR3 protein: CASSSREYEQYF. DNA for the CDR3: TGTGCCAGCAGCTCCCGGGAGTACGAGCAGTACTTC.

This clone turned up a few times. The V and J genes are TRBV7-2 and TRBJ1-6; D is ambiguous. V was pared by 4 bases and J by 7 bases, with 5 bases between. The CDR3 spans 12 residues. The germline V gene has CDR1 SGHTA and CDR2 FQGNSA. The CDR3 here is CASSYLNSPLHF. The CDR3 nucleotides are TGTGCCAGCAGCTACCTAAATTCACCCCTCCACTTT.

The chain is built from TRBV7-2 and TRBJ2-1, with D maybe TRBD2 (6 bases). V dropped 5 bases and J dropped 10 bases, with 15 bases sitting between them. Germline V lookup: CDR1 SGHTA, CDR2 FQGNSA. This CDR3 has 13 residues. The CDR3 protein is CASSETGGGEQFF. The CDR3 DNA follows: TGTGCCAGCAGCGAAACTGGGGGAGGAGAGCAGTTCTTC.

This rearrangement joins TRBV28 to TRBJ1-3; possible D gene TRBD1, 5 bases. CDR1 and CDR2 from the germline V gene are MDHEN and SYDVKM. This CDR3 spans 13 amino acids. The V end was cut by 5 bases, the J end by 1 base, with 6 bases between. The CDR3 bases are TGTGCCAGCAGTAAGGGGTCTGGAAACACCATATATTTT. Its translation: CASSKGSGNTIYF.

The chain carries TRBV7-2 and TRBJ2-2; TRBD1 might be the D (5 bases). V was cut by 2 bases and J by 0 bases, with 10 bases left in between. This CDR3 region has 16 residues. Germline lookup yields CDR1 SGHTA and CDR2 FQGNSA. CDR3: CASSLRRGTNTGELFF. CDR3 bases: TGTGCCAGCAGCTTACGAAGGGGAACGAACACCGGGGAGCTGTTTTTT.

This clone has a single count. The V gene is TRBV5-1, the J gene TRBJ1-1; TRBD1 is a possible D gene (6 bases). The CDR3 loop spans 15 amino acids. V lost 0 bases and J 5 bases, leaving 14 bases between the germline ends. Per the germline V gene, CDR1 is SGHRS and CDR2 is YFSETQ. In DNA form, the CDR3 reads TGCGCCAGCAGCTTGGAAGGCAGGGGATGGACTGAAGCTTTCTTT. The encoded protein is CASSLEGRGWTEAFF.

V gene TRBV7-8 combines with J gene TRBJ2-1; D may be TRBD2 (7 bases). There are 16 residues in the CDR3. Germline CDR1 is SGHVS and CDR2 is FQNEAQ. Trimming removed 5 bases at V and 2 bases at J, with 16 bases between. The chain's CDR3 is CASSPTGGAAYNEQFF. The CDR3 coding sequence is TGTGCCAGCAGCCCGACTGGGGGGGCGGCCTACAATGAGCAGTTCTTC.

As DNA, the CDR3 is TGTGCCTGTGGGGGCACGGGCCTAAATAGCAATCAGCCCCAGCATTTT. Translated, it gives CACGGTGLNSNQPQHF. The chain recombines TRBV25-1 with TRBJ1-5; maybe TRBD1 (6 bases). The CDR3 totals 16 residues. Germline V gene lookup returns CDR1 MGHDK and CDR2 SYGVNS. With 11 bases removed from V and 0 bases from J, the gap between germline ends came to 20 bases. The full variable domain, rest sourced from reference TRBV25-1 and TRBJ1-5, is EADIYQTPRYLVIGTGKKITLECSQTMGHDKMYWYQQDPGMELHLIHYSYGVNSTEKGDLSSESTVSRIRTEHFPLTLESARPSHTSQYLCACGGTGLNSNQPQHFGDGTRLSIL.

This chain links TRBV5-1 with TRBJ2-7, with 7 bases fitting TRBD1. The germline V gene encodes CDR1 SGHRS and CDR2 YFSETQ. The CDR3 covers 14 residues. Unmatched junction bases numbered 8, after V lost 4 bases and J lost 4 bases. The CDR3 bases are TGCGCCAGCAGCACGGGACAGTCCTCGTACGAGCAGTACTTC. Translated: CASSTGQSSYEQYF.

This clone was recorded only once. The rearrangement joins TRBV7-2 to TRBJ1-1, with a possible D match to TRBD1 (6 bases). Deletions cut 0 bases from V and 5 bases from J, with 10 bases between. Germline values: CDR1 SGHTA, CDR2 FQGNSA. CDR3 size: 14 residues. CDR3 loop: CASSLAKGGTEAFF. As DNA, the CDR3 is TGTGCCAGCAGCTTAGCGAAGGGGGGGACTGAAGCTTTCTTT.

This rearrangement joins TRBV4-3 to TRBJ1-1; TRBD1 aligns across 8 bases. J lost 6 bases, V lost 6 bases, and 9 bases had no gene match. The CDR3 spans 14 residues. CDR1 is LGHNA, CDR2 YSLEER, per germline. The CDR3 bases are TGCGCCAGCAGACCTGGACAGGGACTTTCTGAAGCTTTCTTT. As protein: CASRPGQGLSEAFF.

This clone appeared a few times. The chain uses TRBV5-1 and TRBJ1-4, with D uncertain. Per the germline V gene, CDR1 is SGHRS and CDR2 is YFSETQ. The CDR3 has 12 amino acids. Deletions cut 4 bases from V and 4 bases from J, with 5 bases between. In DNA, the CDR3 is TGCGCCAGCAGCCCAGATAATGAAAAACTGTTTTTT. This gives the protein CASSPDNEKLFF.